The 15 T cell receptor beta chains below all came from one sample that was sequenced in a study of T cells in Graves' hyperthyroidism and ophthalmopathy. Amplification targeted TCR beta CDR3 regions from RNA transcripts. HTBI primers were the set used in a first-round RT-PCR of the TCR CDR3. TCRdb re-analysed the multiplex PCR reads in MiXCR, keeping a single row per CDR3 protein. The top ten clones hold roughly 30% of a sample with hundreds of thousands of distinct CDR3 sequences, just over 35% of them seen once. Sequencing was performed on blood. These receptors were collected from a woman aged 40 to 50 with Graves' hyperthyroidism.

This clonotype was observed at least ten times. The chain links TRBV20-1 to TRBJ1-4; tentative D call: TRBD1 (5 bases). CDR1 DFQATT and CDR2 SNEGSKA come from the germline V gene (reference sequence). Trimming cost V 6 bases and J 8 bases, with 16 bases left between them. The CDR3 has 13 residues. CDR3 residues: CSAYHQWGEKLFF. In nucleotides, the CDR3 is TGCAGTGCCTATCATCAGTGGGGGGAAAAACTGTTTTTT.

Many counts were recorded for this clonotype. The V and J genes are TRBV12-3 or TRBV12-4 and TRBJ1-1; tentative D call: TRBD1 (5 bases). This CDR3 is built from 12 residues. V dropped 5 bases and J dropped 6 bases, with 10 bases sitting between them. Written as DNA, the CDR3 is TGTGCCAGCAGTCCGAGGGGTTCTGAAGCTTTCTTT. Its protein is CASSPRGSEAFF.

Of note for this clonotype: At one boundary the junction diverges from the germline segment, which might be a read error. The V gene is TRBV11-3, the J gene TRBJ2-7; TRBD2 agrees at 7 bases. Germline V gene lookup returns CDR1 SGHNT and CDR2 YENEEA. This CDR3 region has 14 residues. CDR3: CASSSPESSGRVHF. Written as DNA, the CDR3 is TGTGCCAGCAGCTCGCCCGAATCTAGCGGCCGGGTGCACTTC.

In this sample, this clonotype turned up many times. The chain combines TRBV19 with TRBJ1-2; 8 bases map to TRBD1. This CDR3 spans 14 amino acids. Germline CDR1 is LNHDA and CDR2 is SQIVND (reference sequence). Trimming removed 4 bases from V and 5 bases from J; junction bases left unmatched: 6. The CDR3 DNA follows: TGTGCCAGTAGTACACAGGGGGTCGGGTATGGCTACACCTTC. It specifies CASSTQGVGYGYTF.

The rearrangement links TRBV12-3 or TRBV12-4 to TRBJ1-2; 9 bases agree with TRBD1. V lost 7 bases, J lost 6 bases, and 9 bases stayed unmatched. This CDR3 comprises 14 residues. This CDR3 is CASKSLTGGHGYTF. The CDR3 DNA sequence: TGTGCCAGCAAATCTCTGACAGGGGGGCATGGCTACACCTTC.

On this clonotype itself: A much more abundant neighbour one base away suggests this may be a read error. V is TRBV10-3 and J is TRBJ1-1, with D hard to call. This CDR3 has 14 residues. Germline V CDR1 and CDR2: ENHRY, SYGVKD. V lost 4 bases to trimming and J lost 3 bases, with 12 bases between them. For the CDR3, the DNA is TGTGCCATCAGTGCGTCCCCCCAGGACACTGAAGCTTTCTTT. The encoded protein is CAISASPQDTEAFF.

Worth noting for this clonotype: Since a much larger clone is just one base distant, this may be a read error. This chain uses TRBV25-1 with TRBJ1-2; 8 bases fit TRBD1. The CDR3 is made up of 14 amino acids. Germline V gives CDR1 MGHDK, CDR2 SYGVNS. This chain's CDR3 is CTSSTQGAGYGYTF. As DNA, the CDR3 is TGTACCAGCAGTACCCAGGGGGCAGGCTATGGCTACACCTTC.

To note about this clonotype: A much bigger clone sits one base away, suggesting this may be a read error. The chain combines TRBV2 with TRBJ1-1; 8 nucleotides align to TRBD1. Germline V gene data show CDR1 as SNHLY and CDR2 as FYNNEI. The CDR3 covers 13 residues. CDR3 residues: CVSSVQGASEAFF. For the CDR3, the DNA is TGTGTCAGCAGTGTTCAGGGGGCAAGTGAAGCTTTCTTT.

This clonotype was recorded at least ten times. This CDR3 reads CASSLTGDSGNTIYF. CDR3 nucleotide sequence: TGTGCCAGCAGCCTTACGGGGGACTCTGGAAACACCATATATTTT. The rearrangement uses TRBV12-3 or TRBV12-4 and TRBJ1-3, with a possible D match to TRBD1 (5 bases). CDR3 length equals 15 residues. With 6 bases removed from V and 0 bases from J, the gap between germline ends came to 12 bases.

There are many counts of this clonotype. The chain joins TRBV7-9 to TRBJ1-2, with D possibly matching TRBD1 (6 bases). This CDR3 is 14 amino acids long. Germline-derived CDR1 and CDR2 are SEHNR and FQNEAQ (reference sequence). The V and J ends lost 1 base and 4 bases respectively, with 10 bases between them. The DNA of the CDR3 is TGTGCCAGCAGCTTAGGGGACACCTTCTATGGCTACACCTTC. It yields the protein CASSLGDTFYGYTF.

With regard to this clonotype: A read error is possible here, since a much larger clone lies one base away. The rearrangement links TRBV7-9 to TRBJ2-7, with unresolved D. This CDR3 comprises 14 residues. Germline lookup yields CDR1 SEHNR and CDR2 FQNEAQ (reference sequence). CDR3 DNA: TGTGCCAGCACTCTCTCTTGGGGTGGTTACGGGCAGTACTTC. Its translation: CASTLSWGGYGQYF.

This clonotype was observed many times. This chain connects TRBV13 to TRBJ1-6, with no clear D. Germline CDR1 PRHDT, CDR2 FYEKMQ (reference sequence). The CDR3 has 14 residues. The V gene lost 5 bases and the J gene lost 8 bases, with 13 bases spanning the gap. CDR3 nucleotides: TGTGCCAGCAGCCCTGGAGCCGGGTATTCACCCCTCCACTTT. Translation: CASSPGAGYSPLHF.

This clonotype has just a few counts. The J gene is TRBJ1-5, the V gene TRBV7-9, with TRBD1 identical over 8 bases. The CDR3 is 16 amino acids. Germline V gene lookup returns CDR1 SEHNR and CDR2 FQNEAQ (reference sequence). The ends lost 0 bases at V and 1 base at J; junction bases unmatched: 2. CDR3 protein: CASSLARDRSNQPQHF. The CDR3 region has the DNA TGTGCCAGCAGCTTAGCGAGGGACAGGAGCAATCAGCCCCAGCATTTT.

The chain is built from TRBV20-1 and TRBJ2-7; 8 nucleotides line up with TRBD2. The V gene end was trimmed by 4 bases and the J gene end by 6 bases; junction bases not matched to a gene: 8. The CDR3 is 13 amino acids. Germline CDR1 reads DFQATT; CDR2 reads SNEGSKA (reference sequence). The CDR3 reads CSAMGLAGREQYF. Here the CDR3 DNA reads TGCAGTGCTATGGGGCTAGCGGGTCGCGAGCAGTACTTC.

The chain recombines TRBV7-8 with TRBJ2-7; D is possibly TRBD1 or TRBD2 (5 bases each). This CDR3 has 16 amino acids. Trimming left V 5 bases short and J 2 bases short, with 19 bases between. CDR1 and CDR2 from the germline V gene are SGHVS and FQNEAQ. The CDR3 here is CASSPGPLEPTYEQYF. The DNA of the CDR3 is TGTGCCAGCAGCCCGGGACCGCTGGAACCTACCTACGAGCAGTACTTC. The whole variable domain, remainder taken from reference TRBV7-8 and TRBJ2-7, is GAGVSQSPRYKVAKRGQDVALRCDPISGHVSLFWYQQALGQGPEFLTYFQNEAQLDKSGLPSDRFFAERPEGSVSTLKIQRTQQEDSAVYLCASSPGPLEPTYEQYFGPGTRLTVT.